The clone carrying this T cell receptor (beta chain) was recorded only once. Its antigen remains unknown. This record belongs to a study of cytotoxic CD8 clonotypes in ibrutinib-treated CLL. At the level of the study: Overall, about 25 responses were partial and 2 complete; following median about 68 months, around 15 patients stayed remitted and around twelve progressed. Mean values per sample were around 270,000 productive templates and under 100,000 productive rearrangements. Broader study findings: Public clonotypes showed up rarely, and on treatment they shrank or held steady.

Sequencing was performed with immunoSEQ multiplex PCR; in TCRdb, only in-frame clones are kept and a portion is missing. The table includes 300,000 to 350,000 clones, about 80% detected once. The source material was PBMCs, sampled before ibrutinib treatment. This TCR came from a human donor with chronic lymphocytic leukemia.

The CDR3 DNA reads as TGTGCCAGCAGCTTAGATTTCGGGAACCGGCCCTACGAGCAGTACTTC. Its protein product is CASSLDFGNRPYEQYF. The chain joins TRBV7-6 to TRBJ2-7, with TRBD2 as a possible D gene (5 bases). V gave up 1 base and J gave up 2 bases, with 15 bases separating them. CDR3 length: 16 amino acids. The germline V gene encodes CDR1 SGHVS and CDR2 FNYEAQ. Using reference TRBV7-6 and TRBJ2-7 for the parts outside the CDR3, the full variable domain is GAGVSQSPRYKVTKRGQDVALRCDPISGHVSLYWYRQALGQGPEFLTYFNYEAQQDKSGLPNDRFSAERPEGSISTLTIQRTEQRDSAMYRCASSLDFGNRPYEQYFGPGTRLTVT.